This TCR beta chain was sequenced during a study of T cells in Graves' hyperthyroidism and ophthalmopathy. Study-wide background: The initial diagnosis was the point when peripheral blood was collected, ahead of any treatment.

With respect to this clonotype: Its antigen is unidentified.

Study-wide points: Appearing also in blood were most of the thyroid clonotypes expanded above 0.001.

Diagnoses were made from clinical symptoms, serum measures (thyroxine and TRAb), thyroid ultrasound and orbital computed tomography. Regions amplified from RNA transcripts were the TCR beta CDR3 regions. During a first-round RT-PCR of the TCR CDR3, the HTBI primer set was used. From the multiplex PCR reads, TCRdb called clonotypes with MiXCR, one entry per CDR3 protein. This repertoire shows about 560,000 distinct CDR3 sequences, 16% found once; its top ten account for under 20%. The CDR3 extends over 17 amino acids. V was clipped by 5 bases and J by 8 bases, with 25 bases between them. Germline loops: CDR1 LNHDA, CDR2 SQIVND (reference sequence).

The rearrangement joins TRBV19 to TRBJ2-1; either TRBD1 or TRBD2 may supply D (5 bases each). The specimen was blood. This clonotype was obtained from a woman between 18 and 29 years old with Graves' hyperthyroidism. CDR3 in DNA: TGTGCCAGTAGTTCGGCTCAGTGGGGCCCGAGGGGAGATGAGCAGTTCTTC. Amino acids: CASSSAQWGPRGDEQFF.